This T cell receptor (beta chain) was recovered during a study of T-cell reconstitution after alpha-beta-depleted transplantation in children. Findings and caveats of the study: By about two months after transplant, alpha-beta T cells reportedly arose from several hundred graft clones that had expanded.

V was shortened by 3 bases and J by 5 bases, with 5 bases between the two germline ends. The CDR3 is made up of 11 amino acids. This clonotype was seen repeatedly, ten times or more. Its cognate antigen is unknown. Unique molecular identifiers were used to barcode this TCRbeta library. TCRdb processed the PCR reads anew with MiXCR; each CDR3 protein has one entry. The sample lists 100,000 to 130,000 distinct CDR3 sequences, 5.5% to 6.5% occurring once. The clonotype was recovered from a male patient aged 2-15 years who had a stem cell transplant for acute lymphoblastic leukemia, so the T cells may come from the graft donor. The V call is TRBV12-3 or TRBV12-4, the J call TRBJ2-7; D call uncertain. Sequences were derived from PBMCs, mostly from graft donor cells, sampled 360 days after TCRalphabeta/CD19-depleted stem cell transplant. CDR3 sequence reads: CASSFSHEQYF. The CDR3 DNA reads as TGTGCCAGCAGTTTCTCTCACGAGCAGTACTTC.